One sample yielded the 27 T cell receptor beta chains listed below, sequenced in a study of OX40 agonist ivuxolimab in advanced cancers. Sequencing was performed with immunoSEQ multiplex PCR; in TCRdb, only in-frame clones are kept and a portion is missing. The table has roughly 48,000 clones, about four fifths seen once. The sample consisted of CD4+ or CD8+ T cells sorted from blood, taken in a trial of the OX40 agonist ivuxolimab. The receptor source for this set is an adult with an advanced solid tumor such as melanoma, head and neck, liver or kidney cancer.

In this sample, this clone turned up a few times. This chain uses TRBV7-2 with TRBJ2-3; TRBD2 agrees at 10 bases. The CDR3 extends over 15 amino acids. Germline V gives CDR1 SGHTA, CDR2 FQGNSA. J lost 5 bases, V lost 5 bases, and 7 bases had no gene match. In DNA, the CDR3 is TGTGCCAGCAGCCTTACTAGCGGGGCCAAAGATACGCAGTATTTT. Protein product: CASSLTSGAKDTQYF.

The chain carries TRBV28 and TRBJ1-6; D unresolved. The germline V gene has CDR1 MDHEN and CDR2 SYDVKM. V was pared by 8 bases and J by 9 bases, with 17 bases between. CDR3 length: 14 residues. The CDR3 loop is CASVPAGIGSPLHF. The CDR3 DNA is TGTGCCAGCGTCCCTGCGGGGATTGGTTCACCCCTCCACTTT.

This clone is labeled medium-sized. The chain combines TRBV7-2 with TRBJ2-7; TRBD1 might be the D (6 bases). From germline, CDR1 is SGHTA and CDR2 FQGNSA. Trimming removed 5 bases at V and 1 base at J, with 9 bases between. The CDR3 contains 13 residues. CDR3 nucleotide sequence: TGTGCCAGCAGCGGGGACATATCCTACGAGCAGTACTTC. Its protein product is CASSGDISYEQYF.

V gene TRBV5-1 combines with J gene TRBJ2-1; D is possibly TRBD2 (6 bases). Germline values: CDR1 SGHRS, CDR2 YFSETQ. The CDR3 runs 16 residues. The V gene lost 0 bases and the J gene lost 2 bases, with 12 bases spanning the gap. CDR3 DNA: TGCGCCAGCAGCTTGGGTGGGGGGACCGCCTACAATGAGCAGTTCTTC. Its protein product is CASSLGGGTAYNEQFF.

The chain carries TRBV5-3 and TRBJ1-1, with D perhaps TRBD1 (5 bases). TRBV5-3 is an ORF, with its function uncertain. Trimming took off 0 bases at V and 1 base at J, with 13 bases between the two ends. The CDR3 has 16 amino acids. CDR3 DNA: TGTGCCAGAAGCTTGGTGCAGCCAGGGAAGAACACTGAAGCTTTCTTT. Protein: CARSLVQPGKNTEAFF.

This clone came up a few times. CDR3 region: CASSTGTGVGQPQHF. The DNA for the CDR3 is TGTGCCAGCAGTACCGGGACAGGGGTGGGACAGCCCCAGCATTTT. The chain uses TRBV27 and TRBJ1-5; 10 bases align to TRBD1. Germline loops: CDR1 MNHEY, CDR2 SMNVEV (reference sequence). The CDR3 is 15 residues long. V gave up 5 bases and J gave up 7 bases; unmatched junction bases: 8.

This sequence joins TRBV7-6 and TRBJ1-5; no clear D gene. The CDR3 is made up of 15 amino acids. Between the trimmed V and J ends, which lost 5 bases and 2 bases, there was a span of 13 bases. Germline CDR1 reads SGHVS; CDR2 reads FNYEAQ. Written as DNA, the CDR3 is TGTGCCAGCAGCCCTAAGGGTGGTGGCAATCAGCCCCAGCATTTT. Its translation: CASSPKGGGNQPQHF.

The chain carries TRBV18 and TRBJ1-4; D call uncertain. Germline CDR1 reads KGHSH; CDR2 reads LQKENI. The CDR3 is 16 amino acids. Trimming removed 2 bases at V and 8 bases at J, with 18 bases between. The CDR3: CASSPGNPPGREKLFF. CDR3 bases: TGTGCCAGCTCACCAGGAAATCCTCCGGGTAGAGAAAAACTGTTTTTT.

This chain joins TRBV7-3 and TRBJ2-1; D is unresolved. CDR1 is SGHTA, CDR2 FQGTGA, per germline. The CDR3 loop spans 14 amino acids. V lost 4 bases and J 10 bases, leaving 17 bases between the germline ends. As DNA, the CDR3 is TGTGCCAGCAGCTCCCTCGGCTGGGGTGCGGAGCAGTTCTTC. The encoded protein is CASSSLGWGAEQFF.

The genes are TRBV5-5 and TRBJ1-4; D may be TRBD1 (5 bases). V was shortened by 3 bases and J by 8 bases, with 14 bases between the two germline ends. CDR3 length: 14 amino acids. Germline assignment: CDR1 SGHKS and CDR2 YYEKEE (reference sequence). The CDR3 DNA follows: TGTGCCAGCAGCTATTCAGGGTCGGGAGAAAAACTGTTTTTT. It translates to CASSYSGSGEKLFF.

The V gene is TRBV4-2, the J gene TRBJ2-2; TRBD2 is a possible D gene (6 bases). Germline CDR1 and CDR2: LGHNA and YNFKEQ. The CDR3 runs to 12 residues. Trimming pared 3 bases from V and 7 bases from J, leaving 6 bases between. CDR3 amino acids: CASSQGGGELFF. The CDR3 bases are TGTGCCAGCAGCCAGGGGGGCGGGGAGCTGTTTTTT.

The rearrangement joins TRBV30 to TRBJ2-3, with TRBD2 matching over 9 bases. The CDR3 consists of 14 residues. CDR1 is GTSNPN, CDR2 SVGIG, per germline (reference sequence). The V gene end was trimmed by 2 bases and the J gene end by 3 bases; junction bases not matched to a gene: 3. CDR3 protein: CAWSSSGRTDTQYF. CDR3 DNA: TGTGCCTGGAGTAGTAGCGGGAGAACAGATACGCAGTATTTT.

The rearrangement uses TRBV7-3 and TRBJ2-2; 7 bases are shared with TRBD1. CDR1 and CDR2 (germline): SGHTA, FQGTGA. V lost 5 bases and J lost 6; bases outside the gene matches: 6. The CDR3 totals 14 residues. The CDR3 DNA is TGTGCCAGCAGCCCGGGACAGCATTCCGGGGAGCTGTTTTTT. It codes for CASSPGQHSGELFF.

The CDR3 nucleotides read TGTGCCATCAGCTTCTTACAGGGTGGCCACGAGCAGTACTTC. Amino acid sequence: CAISFLQGGHEQYF. V usage is TRBV6-5 and J usage is TRBJ2-7, with a weak D call TRBD1 (6 bases). V lost 10 bases, J lost 5 bases, and 21 bases lay in between. Per the germline V gene, CDR1 is MNHEY and CDR2 is SVGAGI. This CDR3 has 14 amino acids.

The CDR3 spells CASSVGFATTGELFF. In DNA, the CDR3 is TGTGCCAGCAGCGTAGGGTTTGCAACCACCGGGGAGCTGTTTTTT. The chain combines TRBV9 with TRBJ2-2; D not resolved. CDR1 is SGDLS and CDR2 is YYNGEE in the germline V gene. V shed 0 bases and J shed 4 bases, with 10 bases lying between them. The CDR3 loop spans 15 amino acids. The variable domain in full, completed from reference TRBV9 and TRBJ2-2, reads DSGVTQTPKHLITATGQRVTLRCSPRSGDLSVYWYQQSLDQGLQFLIQYYNGEERAKGNILERFSAQQFPDLHSELNLSSLELGDSALYFCASSVGFATTGELFFGEGSRLTVL.

CDR3 nucleotides: TGTGCTAGTGGTTTGGACAGACAGCCCCAGCATTTT. Amino acid sequence: CASGLDRQPQHF. This chain joins TRBV12-5 and TRBJ1-5; no clear D. Per the germline V gene, CDR1 is LGHNT and CDR2 is FRNRAP. The CDR3 is 12 residues long. Trimming removed 1 base from V and 7 bases from J, with 5 bases in between.

The chain is built from TRBV25-1 and TRBJ2-4; 11 nucleotides agree with TRBD1. This CDR3 region has 16 residues. Germline loops: CDR1 MGHDK, CDR2 SYGVNS. J gave up 4 bases and V 2 bases, and 4 bases lay outside the gene matches. The CDR3 spells CASSEAGTGGKNIQYF. The CDR3 coding sequence is TGTGCCAGCAGTGAAGCTGGGACAGGGGGTAAAAACATTCAGTACTTC.

The rearrangement links TRBV5-8 to TRBJ2-5; 7 bases map to TRBD1. Germline V gene sequence: CDR1 SGHTS, CDR2 YDEGEE. V lost 4 bases and J lost 5; bases outside the gene matches: 11. The CDR3 runs to 15 residues. The CDR3 nucleotides are TGTGCCAGCAGCGGACCACAGGGGACCGGGGAGACCCAGTACTTC. The encoded protein is CASSGPQGTGETQYF.

This clone has a single count. The chain uses TRBV5-6 and TRBJ1-1; D is unresolved. The germline V and J ends were trimmed by 1 base and 0 bases, with 4 bases remaining between them. The CDR3 spans 13 residues. The germline V gene has CDR1 SGHDT and CDR2 YYEEEE. The CDR3 loop reads CASSLKLNTEAFF. CDR3 DNA sequence: TGTGCCAGCAGCTTGAAACTGAACACTGAAGCTTTCTTT.

The rearrangement uses TRBV6-1 and TRBJ1-5, with a tentative D call TRBD1 (6 bases). Trimming removed 5 bases at V and 3 bases at J, with 14 bases between. The germline CDR1 and CDR2 sequences are MNHNS and SASEGT. This CDR3 contains 15 residues. CDR3 nucleotide sequence: TGTGCCAGCAGTCCCAGGGGACGCGACAATCAGCCCCAGCATTTT. Protein: CASSPRGRDNQPQHF.

The chain uses TRBV6-1 and TRBJ2-3; 8 bases agree with TRBD2. The CDR3 is 16 amino acids. Trimming cost V 7 bases and J 6 bases; bases outside gene matches: 15. Germline V lookup: CDR1 MNHNS, CDR2 SASEGT. CDR3 sequence: CASNEERGFGADTQYF. The CDR3 nucleotides are TGTGCCAGCAATGAGGAGCGGGGGTTCGGGGCGGATACGCAGTATTTT.

This chain uses TRBV7-8 with TRBJ1-1, with TRBD1 matching over 7 bases. CDR1 SGHVS and CDR2 FQNEAQ come from the germline V gene. This CDR3 is 13 amino acids long. J lost 7 bases, V lost 5 bases, and 7 bases had no gene match. The CDR3 reads CASSRTQGSEAFF. The CDR3 DNA reads as TGTGCCAGCAGCCGAACACAGGGGAGTGAAGCTTTCTTT. Based on the CDR3 plus reference TRBV7-8 and TRBJ1-1, the full variable domain is GAGVSQSPRYKVAKRGQDVALRCDPISGHVSLFWYQQALGQGPEFLTYFQNEAQLDKSGLPSDRFFAERPEGSVSTLKIQRTQQEDSAVYLCASSRTQGSEAFFGQGTRLTVV.

The chain uses TRBV10-3 and TRBJ2-5; 8 bases agree with TRBD1. The J call may be in error: the DNA end matches TRBJ2-7 better. This CDR3 has 14 residues. In germline, CDR1 is ENHRY, CDR2 SYGVKD. Written as DNA, the CDR3 is TGTGCCATCAGGGGGACAGGACTTGACTACGAGCAGTACTTC. Its translation: CAIRGTGLDYEQYF.

The rearrangement uses TRBV4-1 and TRBJ1-2; no reliable D call. CDR1 is MGHRA and CDR2 is YSYEKL in the germline V gene. The CDR3 is 11 residues long. V dropped 1 base and J dropped 8 bases, with 5 bases sitting between them. The CDR3 spells CASSQAGGYTF. The CDR3 DNA reads as TGCGCCAGCAGCCAAGCTGGGGGCTACACCTTC.

The chain has TRBV5-6 and TRBJ1-5; D is ambiguous. Germline CDR1 is SGHDT and CDR2 is YYEEEE. Trimming shortened V by 2 bases and J by 4 bases, and 4 bases separated the two germline ends. The CDR3 has 12 amino acids. CDR3 sequence: CASSFLNQPQHF. The DNA for the CDR3 is TGTGCCAGCAGCTTCCTAAATCAGCCCCAGCATTTT.

The chain carries TRBV30 and TRBJ2-2, with D perhaps matching TRBD1 or TRBD2 (5 bases each). The CDR3 spans 14 residues. Deletions cut 3 bases from V and 2 bases from J, with 10 bases between. Germline lookup yields CDR1 GTSNPN and CDR2 SVGIG (reference sequence). CDR3: CAWRGTSNTGELFF. The CDR3 bases are TGTGCCTGGAGAGGGACCTCTAACACCGGGGAGCTGTTTTTT.

This clone was seen just once. The chain recombines TRBV30 with TRBJ1-1, with 9 bases lining up with TRBD1. CDR1 and CDR2 from the germline V gene are GTSNPN and SVGIG (reference sequence). CDR3 length equals 14 residues. With V trimmed by 2 bases and J by 6 bases, 7 bases remained unmatched. The CDR3 reads CAWSFTGGSAEAFF. In nucleotides, the CDR3 is TGTGCCTGGAGTTTTACAGGGGGCAGCGCTGAAGCTTTCTTT.